Below are 4 T cell receptor beta chains sequenced from a single sample in a study of blood T cell repertoires in COVID-19. Clones were sequenced by immunoSEQ multiplex PCR, and TCRdb holds only the in-frame ones, with some missing. The sample has around 330,000 clones; over 80% are singletons. Sequencing was done on a sample of PBMCs or T cells enriched from blood (not recorded which). Receptors were obtained from a woman younger than 35 who had recovered from COVID-19.

The rearrangement joins TRBV7-8 to TRBJ2-3, with TRBD2 matching over 15 bases. The CDR3 has 18 amino acids. Germline CDR1 and CDR2: SGHVS and FQNEAQ. V dropped 3 bases and J dropped 5; count of bases not matched to a gene: 9. The CDR3 coding sequence is TGTGCCAGCAGCTTGGCCCCTGGACTAGCGGGGGGGCGAGATACGCAGTATTTT. Its translation: CASSLAPGLAGGRDTQYF.

The chain combines TRBV7-9 with TRBJ1-1, with a tentative D call TRBD1 (5 bases). This CDR3 has 15 residues. CDR1 is SEHNR, CDR2 FQNEAQ, per germline (reference sequence). Trimming removed 1 base from V and 1 base from J, with 10 bases in between. CDR3 coding DNA: TGTGCCAGCAGCTTAGAAGGGGTTCAGAACACTGAAGCTTTCTTT. Translated, it gives CASSLEGVQNTEAFF.

This clone was detected only once. The gene calls are TRBV21-1 and TRBJ2-7; no check of the table's D call, TRBD1, against the DNA was made. TRBV21-1 is a pseudogene. CDR3 size: 13 residues. CDR3 region: CASSNDRDGEQYF. In nucleotides, the CDR3 is TGTGCCAGCAGCAATGACAGGGATGGGGAGCAGTACTTC.

The CDR3 bases are TGTGCCAGCAGTTTACAAGGAGTTAGCACAGATACGCAGTATTTT. Translation gives CASSLQGVSTDTQYF. The chain uses TRBV28 and TRBJ2-3, with D unresolved. This CDR3 has 15 amino acids. Germline lookup yields CDR1 MDHEN and CDR2 SYDVKM. V was pared by 2 bases and J by 0 bases, with 9 bases between. The complete variable domain, with remaining parts taken from reference TRBV28 and TRBJ2-3, reads DVKVTQSSRYLVKRTGEKVFLECVQDMDHENMFWYRQDPGLGLRLIYFSYDVKMKEKGDIPEGYSVSREKKERFSLILESASTNQTSMYLCASSLQGVSTDTQYFGPGTRLTVL.